The subject of this entry is one T cell receptor beta chain. Its antigen is undetermined. Blood CD8+ and CD4+ T cells underwent high-throughput TCR beta sequencing. It was negative isolation that provided the CD8+ and CD4+ T cells, whereas TEMRA cells were enriched by FACS. This sample is part of a study of CD8 T cells in Susac syndrome. Study-wide findings and caveats: The study acknowledged a relatively small number of individuals in its TCR sequencing and HLA analysis.

Reverse transcription used about 0.45 to 1 ug RNA and random hexamers. Amplification of TCR beta CDR3 spanned 54 Vbeta and 13 Jbeta via immunoSEQ multiplex PCR. TCRdb ran MiXCR on the immunoSEQ multiplex PCR reads and lists one entry per CDR3 protein. The sample has some 150,000 distinct CDR3 sequences; approximately 96% are singletons. The CDR3 spans 16 residues. Deletions cut 5 bases from V and 1 base from J, with 15 bases between. The receptor was derived from a human donor with Susac syndrome. The V and J genes are TRBV12-3 or TRBV12-4 and TRBJ2-1; the D gene is possibly TRBD1 (6 bases). Material: CD4+ T cells from PBMCs. The CDR3 is CASSTGDKISYNEQFF. The CDR3 DNA reads as TGTGCCAGCAGTACCGGGGACAAGATATCCTACAATGAGCAGTTCTTC.